These T cell receptor beta chains were read from a single sample in a study of blood T cell repertoires in COVID-19. Clones were read by immunoSEQ multiplex PCR, and TCRdb kept only the in-frame ones, dropping some. This table has some 40,000 clones, just over 90% appearing once. Sequencing was performed on peripheral blood. Receptors originate from a man aged 50-59 years with active COVID-19. The CDR3 runs from the conserved cysteine through the conserved F or W. A D gene is named only where the DNA matches it firmly. Where a row states a size, it is once, few, many or the class of an expanded clone; other rows omit it.

clone_size d_call j_call v_call cdr3_aa cdr3_nt
. . TRBJ2-2 TRBV6-6 CASSPANTGELFF TGCGCCAGCAGTCCAGCGAACACCGGGGAGCTGTTTTTT
few TRBD2 TRBJ2-7 TRBV6-4 CASSDRPLAGASYEQYF TGTGCCAGCAGTGACCGCCCTCTAGCGGGAGCCTCCTACGAGCAGTACTTC
. . TRBJ1-1 TRBV7-2 CASSLDRVRAFF TGTGCCAGCAGCTTAGACAGGGTGAGAGCTTTCTTT
few TRBD2 TRBJ2-7 TRBV7-9 CASSLPPGGPGYEQYF TGTGCCAGCAGCCTCCCCCCGGGGGGGCCTGGCTACGAGCAGTACTTC
. . TRBJ2-6 TRBV30 CAWSRGGSGANVLTF TGTGCCTGGAGTAGGGGCGGCTCTGGGGCCAACGTCCTGACTTTC
. . TRBJ2-3 TRBV4-1 CASSQEGEQDTQYF TGCGCCAGCAGCCAAGAGGGAGAGCAGGATACGCAGTATTTT
. . TRBJ2-5 TRBV5-8 CASSSGTYGRETQYF TGTGCCAGCAGCTCCGGGACCTATGGGAGGGAGACCCAGTACTTC
. TRBD1 TRBJ1-2 TRBV5-1 CASRPYKGGADGYTF TGCGCCAGCAGACCGTACAAAGGGGGCGCGGATGGCTACACCTTC
. . TRBJ1-4 TRBV2 CASMGQGPGGKLFF TGTGCCAGCATGGGGCAGGGCCCAGGAGGGAAACTGTTTTTT
few TRBD2 TRBJ2-7 TRBV27 CASRTSGTVQYF TGTGCCAGCAGGACTAGCGGGACCGTGCAGTACTTC
. . TRBJ2-3 TRBV11-2 CASSLRQYSTDTQYF TGTGCCAGCAGCCTTAGACAGTATAGCACAGATACGCAGTATTTT
. TRBD1 TRBJ1-1 TRBV9 CASSMTQGMNTEAFF TGTGCCAGCAGCATGACACAGGGGATGAACACTGAAGCTTTCTTT
. TRBD1 TRBJ2-7 TRBV27 CASSRGQGAPSQYF TGTGCCAGCAGCCGCGGACAGGGGGCCCCTTCGCAGTACTTC
. TRBD1 TRBJ2-3 TRBV10-2 CASSNKLGQGKATQYF TGCGCCAGCAGTAATAAGCTAGGACAGGGTAAAGCTACGCAGTATTTT
. . TRBJ2-1 TRBV2 CASSIWESYNEQFF TGTGCCAGCAGTATCTGGGAGTCCTACAATGAGCAGTTCTTC
. TRBD1 TRBJ1-3 TRBV5-8 CASSLRTGSLSGNTIYF TGTGCCAGCAGCTTAAGGACAGGGTCCCTCTCTGGAAACACCATATATTTT
. TRBD2 TRBJ2-1 TRBV20-1 CTGTSGHEQFF TGCACCGGGACTAGCGGGCACGAGCAGTTCTTC
few . TRBJ1-1 TRBV7-3 CASSQSSSGTEAFF TGTGCCAGCAGCCAGTCCAGCTCAGGCACTGAAGCTTTCTTT
. TRBD2 TRBJ2-7 TRBV2 CANSLLAGGTYEQYF TGTGCCAACAGTTTACTAGCGGGAGGAACCTACGAGCAGTACTTC
once . TRBJ1-4 TRBV4-2 CASSQDREEEKLFF TGTGCCAGCAGCCAAGACCGAGAGGAGGAAAAACTGTTTTTT
. . TRBJ2-5 TRBV7-9 CASSALGDSQETQYF TGTGCCAGCAGCGCCCTTGGGGACTCCCAAGAGACCCAGTACTTC
once . TRBJ2-5 TRBV15 CATSRVEGISRETQYF TGTGCCACCAGCAGAGTCGAGGGAATCTCCCGGGAGACCCAGTACTTC
. TRBD1 TRBJ1-2 TRBV5-1 CASSLQSLGTGADGYTF TGCGCCAGCAGCTTGCAGTCCCTTGGGACAGGGGCGGATGGCTACACCTTC
. . TRBJ2-3 TRBV11-2 CASSRTADTQYF TGTGCCAGCAGCCGGACTGCAGATACGCAGTATTTT
. . TRBJ1-1 TRBV24-1 CATSECCIGAFF TGTGCCACCAGTGAATGTTGTATCGGAGCTTTCTTT
once . TRBJ1-2 TRBV7-2 CASSYTGNYGYTF TGTGCCAGCAGTTATACAGGAAACTATGGCTACACCTTC
. . TRBJ2-7 TRBV7-8 CASSRVGQGNYEQYF TGTGCCAGCAGCCGAGTGGGCCAGGGGAACTACGAGCAGTACTTC
once TRBD1 TRBJ2-7 TRBV5-1 CASSPGTGGIYEQYF TGCGCCAGCAGCCCCGGGACAGGGGGCATCTACGAGCAGTACTTC
. . TRBJ1-2 TRBV19 CASSTLQRGTAF TGTGCCAGTAGTACCCTCCAAAGGGGTACCGCCTTC
. . TRBJ2-3 TRBV7-2 CASSLFQDSDTQYF TGTGCCAGCAGCTTATTTCAGGACTCAGATACGCAGTATTTT
medium-sized . TRBJ1-1 TRBV6-6 CASSYPEATEAFF TGTGCCAGCAGTTACCCGGAGGCAACTGAAGCTTTCTTT
. . TRBJ1-3 TRBV19 CASRSFGQSGNTIYF TGTGCCAGTAGGAGTTTCGGACAGTCTGGAAACACCATATATTTT
. . TRBJ2-7 TRBV13 CASSPGRGRDEQYF TGTGCCAGCAGCCCCGGAAGGGGTAGGGACGAGCAGTACTTC
. . TRBJ2-7 TRBV19 CASTPRGSYEQYF TGTGCCAGTACTCCCCGCGGATCCTACGAGCAGTACTTC
. TRBD1 TRBJ1-1 TRBV9 CASSGGTGNTEAFF TGTGCCAGCAGCGGGGGGACAGGGAACACTGAAGCTTTCTTT
once . TRBJ1-1 TRBV21-1 CASREQGHYMNTEAFF TGTGCCAGCAGGGAACAGGGGCACTATATGAACACTGAAGCTTTCTTT
. . TRBJ2-7 TRBV6-2/TRBV6-3 CASSQYEYEQYF TGTGCCAGCAGTCAATACGAGTACGAGCAGTACTTC
. TRBD1 TRBJ1-1 TRBV27 CAAMGSGTGNTEAFF TGTGCCGCCATGGGGTCCGGGACAGGGAACACTGAAGCTTTCTTT
. TRBD2 TRBJ2-1 TRBV5-1 CASSGGSGTLSYNEQFF TGCGCCAGCAGCGGGGGTAGCGGGACACTCTCCTACAATGAGCAGTTCTTC
. TRBD2 TRBJ2-1 TRBV5-4 CASSLSLLAGGSGEQFF TGTGCCAGCAGCTTATCATTACTAGCGGGAGGGTCGGGTGAGCAGTTCTTC
once TRBD1 TRBJ2-7 TRBV5-4 CASSGPGQGARTSYEQYF TGTGCCAGCAGCGGGCCGGGACAGGGGGCCCGAACCTCCTACGAGCAGTACTTC
. . TRBJ2-2 TRBV18 CASSPLASGELFF TGTGCCAGCTCACCCTTAGCGTCCGGGGAGCTGTTTTTT
. . TRBJ2-5 TRBV29-1 CSAEIGSGTQYF TGCAGCGCGGAGATAGGGAGTGGGACCCAGTACTTC
. TRBD1 TRBJ1-1 TRBV3-1/TRBV3-2 CASSQTSTGSTEAFF TGTGCCAGCAGCCAAACTTCGACAGGGAGCACTGAAGCTTTCTTT
. TRBD1 TRBJ2-7 TRBV2 CASSESGADRVGF TGTGCCAGCAGTGAATCGGGGGCGGACAGGGTAGGCTTC
. . TRBJ2-5 TRBV5-1 CASSLDEKETQYF TGCGCCAGCAGTCTAGACGAGAAAGAGACCCAGTACTTC
once . TRBJ2-3 TRBV7-2 CASSRRRGTDTQYF TGTGCCAGCAGCCGTCGCAGGGGCACAGATACGCAGTATTTT
. TRBD1 TRBJ2-2 TRBV10-3 CAISESDREFTGELFF TGTGCCATCAGTGAGTCGGACAGGGAGTTTACCGGGGAGCTGTTTTTT
. TRBD1 TRBJ1-1 TRBV5-1 CASSLVTGGAMEAFF TGCGCCAGCAGCTTGGTGACAGGGGGCGCGATGGAAGCTTTCTTT